This TCR beta chain originates from a study of a mutant IDH1 vaccine in newly diagnosed glioma. Noted time point: week 5, during vaccination. A single vaccine dose contained 300 ug of mutant IDH1 20-mer peptide, and topical imiquimod was used with it. As to this clone: Its specificity is not known.

Sequenced by immunoSEQ multiplex PCR; TCRdb stores in-frame clones only, minus some. The data hold about 36,000 clones, with roughly four fifths observed a single time. The germline V gene has CDR1 MDHEN and CDR2 SYDVKM. The V end lost 11 bases, the J end lost 2 bases, and 15 bases lay between the germline ends. The CDR3 has 13 amino acids. This sequence was found in a man aged 45-65 years with glioma. This sample comprised PBMCs, obtained from a glioma patient whose treatment included an IDH1 peptide vaccine. The chain is built from TRBV28 and TRBJ2-5; D call uncertain. The DNA of the CDR3 is TGTGCCCCCTCCCGACCCCGTCAAGAGACCCAGTACTTC. It encodes CAPSRPRQETQYF.